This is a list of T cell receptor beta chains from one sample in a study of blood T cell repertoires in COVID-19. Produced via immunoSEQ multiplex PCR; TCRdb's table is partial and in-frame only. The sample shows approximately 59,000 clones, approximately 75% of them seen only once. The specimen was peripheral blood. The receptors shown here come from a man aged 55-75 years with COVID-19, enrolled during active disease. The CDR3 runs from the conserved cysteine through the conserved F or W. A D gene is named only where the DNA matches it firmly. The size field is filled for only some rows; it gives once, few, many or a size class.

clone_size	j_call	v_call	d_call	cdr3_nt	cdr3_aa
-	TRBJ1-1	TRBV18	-	TGTGCCAGCTCAGAGCACACAGAGCCTCCCGAAGCTTTCTTT	CASSEHTEPPEAFF
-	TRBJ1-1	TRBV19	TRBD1	TGTGCCAGTAGTACGGGACAGGTATCGAACACTGAAGCTTTCTTT	CASSTGQVSNTEAFF
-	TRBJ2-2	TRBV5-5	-	TGTGCCAGCAGTCCACAGGGTCCCCTGAACACCGGGGAGCTGTTTTTT	CASSPQGPLNTGELFF
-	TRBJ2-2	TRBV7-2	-	TGTGCCAGCAGCTTAGTAGCCTCAGGGGTCACCGGGGAGCTGTTTTTT	CASSLVASGVTGELFF
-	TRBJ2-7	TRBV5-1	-	TGCGCCAGCAGCTTTACCCCCGGTACCAGGGACGAGCAGTACTTC	CASSFTPGTRDEQYF
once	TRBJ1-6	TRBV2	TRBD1	TGTGCCAGCAGTGTGGGGACAGGGGCCCGACTCTCGGATTCACCCCTCCACTTT	CASSVGTGARLSDSPLHF
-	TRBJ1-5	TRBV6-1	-	TGTGCCAGCGCTAACCGAGGGGAGGGGATACAGCCCCAGCATTTT	CASANRGEGIQPQHF
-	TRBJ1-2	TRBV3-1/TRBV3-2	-	TGTGCCAGCAGCCAAGCTAGGCCCCCACGGTACACCTTC	CASSQARPPRYTF
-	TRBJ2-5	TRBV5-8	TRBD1	TGTGCCAGCAGCTTGGGGACAGGAGCCCAAGAGACCCAGTACTTC	CASSLGTGAQETQYF
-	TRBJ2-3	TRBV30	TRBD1	TGTGCCTGGAGTCTTGACAGGGGCACAGATACGCAGTATTTT	CAWSLDRGTDTQYF
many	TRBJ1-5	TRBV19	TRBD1	TGTGCCAGTAGTGGACAGGGGGCACATCAGCCCCAGCATTTT	CASSGQGAHQPQHF
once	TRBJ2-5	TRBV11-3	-	TGTGCCAGCAGCTTAGGTCCCCCTTCCTCGGAGACCCAGTACTTC	CASSLGPPSSETQYF
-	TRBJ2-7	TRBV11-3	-	TGTGCCAGCAGCTTGGGGGGAGTCCGCGCTAAGGGGCAGTACTTC	CASSLGGVRAKGQYF
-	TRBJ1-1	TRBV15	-	TGTGCCACCAGCAGAGGACTACGAGACACTGAAGCTTTCTTT	CATSRGLRDTEAFF
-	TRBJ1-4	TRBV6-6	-	TGTGCCAGCAGTTACCAGGGGCGGGTAACTAATGAAAAACTGTTTTTT	CASSYQGRVTNEKLFF
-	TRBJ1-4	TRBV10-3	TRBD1	TGTGCCATCAGGGCCGGGACAGGGAGTAATGAAAAACTGTTTTTT	CAIRAGTGSNEKLFF
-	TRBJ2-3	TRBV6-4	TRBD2	TGTGCCAGCAGTGGGAGCGGGGGAACCACAGATACGCAGTATTTT	CASSGSGGTTDTQYF
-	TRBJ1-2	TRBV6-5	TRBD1	TGTGCCAGCACTGGACAGGGGGCGCGTGGCTACACCTTC	CASTGQGARGYTF
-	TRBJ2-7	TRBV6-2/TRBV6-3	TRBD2	TGTGCCAGCAGTCTGGGACTAGCTTACGAGCAGTACTTC	CASSLGLAYEQYF
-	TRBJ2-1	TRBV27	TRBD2	TGTGCCAGCAGTTGGGGACTAGCGGGAGGGGAGCAGTTCTTC	CASSWGLAGGEQFF
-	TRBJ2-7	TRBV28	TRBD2	TGTGCCAGCAATTCAGCGGGGGGGCCTGAAGAGCAGTACTTC	CASNSAGGPEEQYF
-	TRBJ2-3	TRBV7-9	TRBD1	TGTGCCAGCAGCCAAGAGACAGGGGGGGTATCAGATACGCAGTATTTT	CASSQETGGVSDTQYF